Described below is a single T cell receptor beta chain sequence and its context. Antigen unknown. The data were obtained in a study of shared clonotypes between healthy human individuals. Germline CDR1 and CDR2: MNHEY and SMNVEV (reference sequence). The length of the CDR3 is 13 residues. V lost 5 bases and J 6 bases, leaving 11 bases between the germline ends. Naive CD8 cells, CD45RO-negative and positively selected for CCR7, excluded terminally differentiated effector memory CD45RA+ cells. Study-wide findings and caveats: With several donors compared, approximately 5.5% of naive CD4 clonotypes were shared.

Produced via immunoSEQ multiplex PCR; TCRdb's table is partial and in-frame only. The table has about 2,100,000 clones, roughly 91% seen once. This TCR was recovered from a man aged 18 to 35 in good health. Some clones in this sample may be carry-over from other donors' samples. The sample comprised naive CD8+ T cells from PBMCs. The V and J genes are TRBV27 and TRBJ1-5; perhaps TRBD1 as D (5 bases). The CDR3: CASSAGGVQPQHF. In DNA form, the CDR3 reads TGTGCCAGCAGTGCGGGGGGGGTTCAGCCCCAGCATTTT.